The source of this T cell receptor (beta chain) is a study of CD4+ T cells in melanoma. The data were produced by immunoSEQ multiplex PCR, yet TCRdb's version contains in-frame clones alone and is incomplete. In the table there are about 10,000 clones, 60% to 75% of which are singletons. The CDR3 has 15 amino acids. Germline lookup yields CDR1 LGHNT and CDR2 FRNRAP. V lost 5 bases, J lost 9 bases, and 10 bases stayed unmatched. On this clone: No antigen is known for it.

Study-wide findings and caveats: Neoantigen-specific CD4+ T cells in melanoma reportedly had diverse differentiation states. A reported correlation linked neoantigen-specific CD4+ T cells to CD8+, macrophage and B cell function.

Material for sequencing was cells from a culture (not recorded whether cultured in vitro). The gene calls are TRBV12-5 and TRBJ2-1, with TRBD2 matching 10 bases. This TCR was recovered from a human donor with melanoma. The CDR3 nucleotides are TGTGCTAGTGGTCTCCCGCGACTAGCGGGTCTTGAGCAGTTCTTC. The encoded protein is CASGLPRLAGLEQFF. The full variable domain, completed using reference TRBV12-5 and TRBJ2-1, is DARVTQTPRHKVTEMGQEVTMRCQPILGHNTVFWYRQTMMQGLELLAYFRNRAPLDDSGMPKDRFSAEMPDATLATLKIQPSEPRDSAVYFCASGLPRLAGLEQFFGPGTRLTVL.